The clone carrying this T cell receptor beta chain was detected many times. The sample is drawn from a study of human T cells and chemical hapten exposure. MiXCR was run by TCRdb on the 5' RACE reads, yielding one entry per CDR3 protein. Here the sample spans about 140,000 distinct CDR3 sequences, 4.1% being singletons. The germline CDR1 and CDR2 sequences are SGHTA and FQGNSA. The CDR3 totals 15 residues. V shed 3 bases, J shed 6 bases, and the junction held 11 bases outside the gene matches. The template was total RNA from unfractionated whole blood. V gene TRBV7-2 combines with J gene TRBJ2-7; 7 bases agree with TRBD2. The TCR was taken from a female donor in good health. The CDR3 DNA is TGTGCCAGCAGCTTTGACTCCGGGACTACCTTCGAGCAGTACTTC. Residues: CASSFDSGTTFEQYF.